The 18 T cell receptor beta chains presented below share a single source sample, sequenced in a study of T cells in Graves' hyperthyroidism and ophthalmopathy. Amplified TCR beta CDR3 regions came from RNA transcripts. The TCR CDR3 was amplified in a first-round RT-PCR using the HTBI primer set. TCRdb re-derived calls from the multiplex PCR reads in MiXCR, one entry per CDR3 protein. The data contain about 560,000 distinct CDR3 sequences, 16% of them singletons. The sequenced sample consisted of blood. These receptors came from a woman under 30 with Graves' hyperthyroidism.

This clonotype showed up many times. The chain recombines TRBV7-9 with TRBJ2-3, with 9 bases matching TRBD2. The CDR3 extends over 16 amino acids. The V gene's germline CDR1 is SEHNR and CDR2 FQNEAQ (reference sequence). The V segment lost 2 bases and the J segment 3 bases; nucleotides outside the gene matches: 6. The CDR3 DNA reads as TGTGCCAGCAGCTTACCGGGACTAGCATCGACAGATACGCAGTATTTT. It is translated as CASSLPGLASTDTQYF.

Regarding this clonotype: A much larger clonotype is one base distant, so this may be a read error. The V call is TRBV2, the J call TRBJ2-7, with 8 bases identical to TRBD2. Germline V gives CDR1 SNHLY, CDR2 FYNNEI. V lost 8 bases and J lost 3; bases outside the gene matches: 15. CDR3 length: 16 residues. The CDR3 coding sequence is TGTGCCAGCCTATCAGTTTTCGGCGGGAGGATCTACGAGCAGTACTTC. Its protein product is CASLSVFGGRIYEQYF.

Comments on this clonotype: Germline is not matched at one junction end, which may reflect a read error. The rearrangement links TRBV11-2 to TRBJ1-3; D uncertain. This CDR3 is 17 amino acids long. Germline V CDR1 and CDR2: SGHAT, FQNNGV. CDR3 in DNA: TGTGCCAGCAGCCTAGAATCTCACCCCTGGGCTGGAAACACCATATATTTT. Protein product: CASSLESHPWAGNTIYF. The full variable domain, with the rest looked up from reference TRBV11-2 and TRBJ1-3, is EAGVAQSPRYKIIEKRQSVAFWCNPISGHATLYWYQQILGQGPKLLIQFQNNGVVDDSQLPKDRFSAERLKGVDSTLKIQPAKLEDSAVYLCASSLESHPWAGNTIYFGEGSWLTVV.

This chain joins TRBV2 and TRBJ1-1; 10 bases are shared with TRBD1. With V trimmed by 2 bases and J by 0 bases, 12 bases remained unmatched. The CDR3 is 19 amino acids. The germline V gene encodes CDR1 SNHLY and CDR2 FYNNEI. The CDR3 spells CASSEWIPGQGNVNTEAFF. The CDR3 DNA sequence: TGTGCCAGCAGTGAATGGATCCCGGGACAGGGGAACGTGAACACTGAAGCTTTCTTT. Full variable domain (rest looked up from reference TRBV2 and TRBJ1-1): EPEVTQTPSHQVTQMGQEVILRCVPISNHLYFYWYRQILGQKVEFLVSFYNNEISEKSEIFDDQFSVERPDGSNFTLKIRSTKLEDSAMYFCASSEWIPGQGNVNTEAFFGQGTRLTVV.

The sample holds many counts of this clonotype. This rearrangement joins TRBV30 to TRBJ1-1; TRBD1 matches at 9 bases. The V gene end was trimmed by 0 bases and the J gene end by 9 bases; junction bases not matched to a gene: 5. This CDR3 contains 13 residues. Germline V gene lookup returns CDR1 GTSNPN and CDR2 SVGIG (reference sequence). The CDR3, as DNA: TGTGCCTGGAGTGTCGACAGGGGGGTTAAAGCTTTCTTT. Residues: CAWSVDRGVKAFF.

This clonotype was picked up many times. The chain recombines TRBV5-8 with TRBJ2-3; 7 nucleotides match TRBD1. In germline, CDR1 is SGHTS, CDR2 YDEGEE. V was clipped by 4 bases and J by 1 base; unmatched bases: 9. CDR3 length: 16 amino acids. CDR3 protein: CASSLDRALGTDTQYF. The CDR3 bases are TGTGCCAGCAGCCTTGACAGGGCTTTAGGCACAGATACGCAGTATTTT.

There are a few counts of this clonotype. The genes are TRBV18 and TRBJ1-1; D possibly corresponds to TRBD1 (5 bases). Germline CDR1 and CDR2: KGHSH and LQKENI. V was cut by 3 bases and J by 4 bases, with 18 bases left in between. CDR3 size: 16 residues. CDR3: CASSPNTGSEGTEAFF. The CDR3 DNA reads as TGTGCCAGCTCACCCAATACAGGCTCCGAGGGCACTGAAGCTTTCTTT.

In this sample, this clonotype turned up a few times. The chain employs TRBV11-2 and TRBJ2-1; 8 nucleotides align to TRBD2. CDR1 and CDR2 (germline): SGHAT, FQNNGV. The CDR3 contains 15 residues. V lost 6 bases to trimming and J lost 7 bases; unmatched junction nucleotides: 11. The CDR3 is CASRGGGILANEQFF. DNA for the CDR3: TGTGCCAGCAGGGGCGGGGGGATACTAGCAAATGAGCAGTTCTTC.

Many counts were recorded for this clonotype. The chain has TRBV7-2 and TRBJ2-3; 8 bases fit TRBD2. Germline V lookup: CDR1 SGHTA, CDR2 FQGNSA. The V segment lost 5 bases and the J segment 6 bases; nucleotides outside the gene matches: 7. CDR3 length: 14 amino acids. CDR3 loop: CASSPGTRGDTQYF. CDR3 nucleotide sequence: TGTGCCAGCAGCCCCGGGACTAGGGGTGATACGCAGTATTTT.

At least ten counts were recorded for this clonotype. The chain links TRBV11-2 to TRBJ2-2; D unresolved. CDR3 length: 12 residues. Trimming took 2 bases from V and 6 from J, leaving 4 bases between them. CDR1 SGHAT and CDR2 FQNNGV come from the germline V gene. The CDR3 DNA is TGTGCCAGCAGCTTAATGGCCGGGGAGCTGTTTTTT. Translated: CASSLMAGELFF.

The CDR3 DNA reads as TGTGCCAGCAGTTTCGTAGGGGGCGCGATCGTAGAGACCCAGTACTTC. Translation gives CASSFVGGAIVETQYF. The V gene is TRBV27, the J gene TRBJ2-5; 7 bases line up with TRBD1. The V segment lost 3 bases and the J segment 4 bases; nucleotides outside the gene matches: 11. Looked up from germline, CDR1 is MNHEY and CDR2 is SMNVEV (reference sequence). The CDR3 sequence is 16 residues long.

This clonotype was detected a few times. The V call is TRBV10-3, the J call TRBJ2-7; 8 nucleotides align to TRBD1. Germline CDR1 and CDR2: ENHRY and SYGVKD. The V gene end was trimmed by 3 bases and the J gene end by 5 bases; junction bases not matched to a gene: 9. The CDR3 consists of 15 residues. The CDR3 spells CAISDLDRGDNEQYF. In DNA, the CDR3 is TGTGCCATCAGTGACCTAGACAGGGGTGATAACGAGCAGTACTTC.

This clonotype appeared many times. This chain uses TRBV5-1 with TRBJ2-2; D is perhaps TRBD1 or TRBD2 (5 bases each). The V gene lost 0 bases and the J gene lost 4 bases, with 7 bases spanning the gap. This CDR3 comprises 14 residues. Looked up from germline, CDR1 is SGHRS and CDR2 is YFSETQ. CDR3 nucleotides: TGCGCCAGCAGCTTGGCAGGGAGCACCGGGGAGCTGTTTTTT. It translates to CASSLAGSTGELFF.

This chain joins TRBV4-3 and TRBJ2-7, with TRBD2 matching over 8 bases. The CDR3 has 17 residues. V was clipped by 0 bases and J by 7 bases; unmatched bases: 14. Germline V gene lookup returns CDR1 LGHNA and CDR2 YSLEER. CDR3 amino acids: CASSQDASGSPPREQYF. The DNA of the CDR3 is TGCGCCAGCAGCCAAGACGCAAGCGGGAGCCCCCCAAGGGAGCAGTACTTC.

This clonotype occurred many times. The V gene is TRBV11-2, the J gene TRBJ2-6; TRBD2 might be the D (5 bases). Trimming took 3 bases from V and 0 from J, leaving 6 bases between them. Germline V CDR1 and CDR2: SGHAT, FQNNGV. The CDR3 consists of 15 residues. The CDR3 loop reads CASSLRVSGANVLTF. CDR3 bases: TGTGCCAGCAGCTTGCGGGTCTCTGGGGCCAACGTCCTGACTTTC. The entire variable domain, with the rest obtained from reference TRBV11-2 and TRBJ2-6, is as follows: EAGVAQSPRYKIIEKRQSVAFWCNPISGHATLYWYQQILGQGPKLLIQFQNNGVVDDSQLPKDRFSAERLKGVDSTLKIQPAKLEDSAVYLCASSLRVSGANVLTFGAGSRLTVL.

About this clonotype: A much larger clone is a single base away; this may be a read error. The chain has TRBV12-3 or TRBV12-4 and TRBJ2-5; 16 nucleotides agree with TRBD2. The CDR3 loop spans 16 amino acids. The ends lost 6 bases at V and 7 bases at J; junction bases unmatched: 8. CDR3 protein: CASSPGTSGGAATQYF. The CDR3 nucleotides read TGTGCCAGCAGCCCCGGGACTAGCGGGGGGGCGGCGACCCAGTACTTC.

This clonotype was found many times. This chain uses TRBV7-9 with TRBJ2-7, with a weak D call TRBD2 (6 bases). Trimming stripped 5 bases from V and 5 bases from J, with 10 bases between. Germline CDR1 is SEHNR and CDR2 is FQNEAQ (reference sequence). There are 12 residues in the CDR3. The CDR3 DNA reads TGTGCCAGCAGCAGCGGAGGGAACGAGCAGTACTTC. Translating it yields CASSSGGNEQYF.

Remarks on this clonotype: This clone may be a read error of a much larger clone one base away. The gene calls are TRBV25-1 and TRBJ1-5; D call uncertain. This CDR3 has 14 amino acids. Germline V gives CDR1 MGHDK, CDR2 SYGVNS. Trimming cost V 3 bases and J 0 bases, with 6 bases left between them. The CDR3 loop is CASSERDSNQPQHF. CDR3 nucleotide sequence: TGTGCCAGCAGTGAGAGGGATAGCAATCAGCCCCAGCATTTT.